This T cell receptor (beta chain) originates from a study of STAT5B mutations in CD4+ large granular lymphocyte leukemia. Profiling relied on immunoSEQ multiplex PCR, and the TCRdb table lists in-frame clones only, not all of them. Of 30,000 to 40,000 clones listed, roughly 85% are singletons. The CDR3 loop spans 15 amino acids. The ends lost 3 bases at V and 3 bases at J; junction bases unmatched: 4. Germline CDR1 is ENHRY and CDR2 is SYGVKD. About this clone: Its antigen remains unidentified.

General study results and limits: 8/27 top patient clones versus 2/35 control clones were TRBV06-family.

The sequence was collected from a human donor in good health. The sequencing input was CD4+ T cells from blood buffy coats. The gene calls are TRBV10-3 and TRBJ2-3, with TRBD2 identical over 9 bases. CDR3 sequence: CAISERAGGTDTQYF. In DNA form, the CDR3 reads TGTGCCATCAGTGAACGAGCGGGAGGTACAGATACGCAGTATTTT.